These T cell receptor beta chains were read from a single sample in a study of cytotoxic CD8 clonotypes in ibrutinib-treated CLL. Repertoires were generated with immunoSEQ multiplex PCR, while TCRdb's copy carries only in-frame clones and drops some. The sample yields some 19,000 clones, roughly 80% seen once. The sequencing used PBMCs, collected before ibrutinib treatment. The receptors shown here come from a human donor with chronic lymphocytic leukemia. The CDR3 runs from the conserved cysteine through the conserved F or W. The D gene is left open where the match is weak. A row's size may be missing; if present it is once, few, many or a size class.

15	TRBV30	TRBJ1-2	NA	NA	CAWSPHTGGGYGYTF	TGTGCCTGGAGTCCCCATACGGGGGGAGGATATGGCTACACCTTC
13	TRBV10-3	TRBJ2-7	NA	once	CAINGAGAYEQYF	TGTGCCATCAACGGGGCCGGAGCCTACGAGCAGTACTTC
15	TRBV6-6	TRBJ2-3	NA	NA	CASRTSGGPTDTQYF	TGTGCCAGCCGAACCTCGGGGGGCCCTACAGATACGCAGTATTTT
14	TRBV7-8	TRBJ1-5	TRBD1	NA	CASSSDRADQPQHF	TGTGCCAGCAGCTCGGACAGGGCCGATCAGCCCCAGCATTTT
15	TRBV6-5	TRBJ2-5	NA	NA	CASSYSGDTQETQYF	TGTGCCAGCAGTTACTCGGGGGACACACAAGAGACCCAGTACTTC
20	TRBV27	TRBJ2-5	TRBD2	NA	CASSSINGLAGEWGKETQYF	TGTGCCAGCAGTTCCATAAACGGACTAGCGGGGGAGTGGGGAAAAGAGACCCAGTACTTC
19	TRBV27	TRBJ2-6	TRBD1	NA	CASSLSQTGGLSGANVLTF	TGTGCCAGCAGTTTATCACAAACAGGGGGCCTTTCTGGGGCCAACGTCCTGACTTTC
16	TRBV27	TRBJ2-2	NA	NA	CASSLLGRLGTGELFF	TGTGCCAGCAGTTTACTCGGGCGGCTGGGCACCGGGGAGCTGTTTTTT
15	TRBV7-9	TRBJ2-2	NA	few	CASSFKGLYTGELFF	TGTGCCAGCAGCTTCAAGGGCCTCTACACCGGGGAGCTGTTTTTT
12	TRBV7-9	TRBJ2-7	NA	medium-sized	CASSFSGTEQYF	TGTGCCAGCAGCTTCTCCGGGACGGAGCAGTACTTC
16	TRBV27	TRBJ1-5	NA	few	CASSHGHPYSNQPQHF	TGTGCCAGCAGTCACGGACACCCCTATAGCAATCAGCCCCAGCATTTT
19	TRBV14	TRBJ1-2	NA	NA	CASSPPLVDRWGKNYGYTF	TGTGCCAGCAGCCCCCCCCTCGTAGACAGATGGGGGAAAAACTATGGCTACACCTTC